These 7 T cell receptor beta chains share one sample of origin, sequenced in a study of OX40 agonist ivuxolimab in advanced cancers. Clones were read by immunoSEQ multiplex PCR, and TCRdb kept only the in-frame ones, dropping some. The sample holds over 65,000 clones, roughly 90% seen once. The specimen was CD4+ or CD8+ T cells sorted from blood, collected in a trial of the OX40 agonist ivuxolimab. These receptors were collected from an adult with an advanced solid tumor such as melanoma, head and neck, liver or kidney cancer.

The chain is built from TRBV9 and TRBJ2-7, with 10 bases aligning to TRBD2. Per the germline V gene, CDR1 is SGDLS and CDR2 is YYNGEE. V shed 3 bases and J 9 bases; nucleotides not matched to a gene: 12. The CDR3 runs 15 residues. CDR3 protein: CASSASGTSDKRQYF. The CDR3 DNA reads as TGTGCCAGCAGCGCCTCCGGGACTAGCGATAAAAGGCAGTACTTC.

V usage is TRBV19 and J usage is TRBJ2-7; D is undetermined. The CDR3 is made up of 14 amino acids. Germline CDR1 is LNHDA and CDR2 is SQIVND (reference sequence). Trimming cost V 5 bases and J 0 bases, with 11 bases left between them. In DNA form, the CDR3 reads TGTGCCAGTAGTCAGTTGGCCGGCTCCTACGAGCAGTACTTC. Translated, it gives CASSQLAGSYEQYF.

The chain carries TRBV20-1 and TRBJ2-7; D gene unclear. Between the trimmed V and J ends, which lost 6 bases and 4 bases, there was a span of 10 bases. CDR1 is DFQATT, CDR2 SNEGSKA, per germline (reference sequence). This CDR3 is built from 11 residues. The CDR3 DNA reads TGCAGTGCCCCACGGAGTTACGAGCAGTACTTC. This translates into CSAPRSYEQYF.

V usage is TRBV27 and J usage is TRBJ2-1, with D hard to call. V lost 6 bases and J 0 bases, leaving 12 bases between the germline ends. CDR1 and CDR2 from the germline V gene are MNHEY and SMNVEV (reference sequence). This CDR3 has 15 residues. In DNA form, the CDR3 reads TGTGCCAGCAGACTAATCCCGAGCTCCTACAATGAGCAGTTCTTC. Translation gives CASRLIPSSYNEQFF.

The chain is built from TRBV15 and TRBJ2-5; tentatively, D is TRBD2 (6 bases). The V gene's germline CDR1 is LNHNV and CDR2 YYDKDF (reference sequence). CDR3 length equals 17 residues. Trimming removed 0 bases from V and 5 bases from J, with 19 bases in between. In DNA, the CDR3 is TGTGCCACCAGCAGAGATCCGTTGGAGGGGCCGTGGGAGACCCAGTACTTC. Translating gives CATSRDPLEGPWETQYF. Full variable domain (missing parts from reference TRBV15 and TRBJ2-5): DAMVIQNPRYQVTQFGKPVTLSCSQTLNHNVMYWYQQKSSQAPKLLFHYYDKDFNNEADTPDNFQSRRPNTSFCFLDIRSPGLGDTAMYLCATSRDPLEGPWETQYFGPGTRLLVL.

This chain uses TRBV5-6 with TRBJ2-7, with a tentative D call TRBD1 (6 bases). The CDR3 covers 13 residues. Trimming took off 0 bases at V and 3 bases at J, with 7 bases between the two ends. Germline assignment: CDR1 SGHDT and CDR2 YYEEEE. CDR3 protein: CASSLVQGYEQYF. Here the CDR3 DNA reads TGTGCCAGCAGCTTGGTACAGGGCTACGAGCAGTACTTC.

This chain uses TRBV5-1 with TRBJ1-1; D is unresolved. Looked up from germline, CDR1 is SGHRS and CDR2 is YFSETQ. Deletions cut 3 bases from V and 7 bases from J, with 16 bases between. The length of the CDR3 is 14 residues. CDR3 protein: CASSWRADGDEAFF. DNA of the CDR3: TGCGCCAGCAGCTGGAGAGCGGACGGGGATGAAGCTTTCTTT. Filled out from reference TRBV5-1 and TRBJ1-1, the complete variable domain reads KAGVTQTPRYLIKTRGQQVTLSCSPISGHRSVSWYQQTPGQGLQFLFEYFSETQRNKGNFPGRFSGRQFSNSRSEMNVSTLELGDSALYLCASSWRADGDEAFFGQGTRLTVV.